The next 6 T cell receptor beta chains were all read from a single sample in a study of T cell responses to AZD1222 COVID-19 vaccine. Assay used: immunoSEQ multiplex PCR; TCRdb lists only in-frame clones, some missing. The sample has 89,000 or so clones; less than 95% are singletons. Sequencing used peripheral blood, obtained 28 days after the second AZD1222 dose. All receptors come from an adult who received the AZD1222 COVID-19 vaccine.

The CDR3 DNA reads as TGTGCCAGCCACTCCTCACTAGCGGCTGTTGGAGATGAGCAGTTCTTC. Protein sequence: CASHSSLAAVGDEQFF. The chain employs TRBV28 and TRBJ2-1, with TRBD2 matching 8 bases. Looked up from germline, CDR1 is MDHEN and CDR2 is SYDVKM. Trimming at V came to 8 bases and at J to 8 bases, leaving 17 bases not matched to a gene. This CDR3 spans 16 amino acids.

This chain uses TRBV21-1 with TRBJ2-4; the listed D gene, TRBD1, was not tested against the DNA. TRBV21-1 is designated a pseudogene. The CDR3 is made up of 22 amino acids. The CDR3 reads CASSKLPGQGPLSTLAKNIQYF. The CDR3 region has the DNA TGTGCCAGCAGCAAATTACCGGGACAGGGGCCTTTGAGTACTCTAGCCAAAAACATTCAGTACTTC.

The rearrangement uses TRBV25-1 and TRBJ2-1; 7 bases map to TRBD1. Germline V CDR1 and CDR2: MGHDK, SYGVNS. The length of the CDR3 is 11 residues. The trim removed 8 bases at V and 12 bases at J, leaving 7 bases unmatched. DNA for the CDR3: TGTGCCAGCGGATGGACAGGTTGGCAGTTCTTC. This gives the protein CASGWTGWQFF. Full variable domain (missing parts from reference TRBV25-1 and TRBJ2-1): EADIYQTPRYLVIGTGKKITLECSQTMGHDKMYWYQQDPGMELHLIHYSYGVNSTEKGDLSSESTVSRIRTEHFPLTLESARPSHTSQYLCASGWTGWQFFGPGTRLTVL.

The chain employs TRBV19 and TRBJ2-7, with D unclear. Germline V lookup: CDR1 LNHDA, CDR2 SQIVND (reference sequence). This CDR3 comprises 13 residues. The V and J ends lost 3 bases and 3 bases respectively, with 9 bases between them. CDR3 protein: CASSMNINYEQYF. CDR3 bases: TGTGCCAGTAGTATGAACATAAACTACGAGCAGTACTTC.

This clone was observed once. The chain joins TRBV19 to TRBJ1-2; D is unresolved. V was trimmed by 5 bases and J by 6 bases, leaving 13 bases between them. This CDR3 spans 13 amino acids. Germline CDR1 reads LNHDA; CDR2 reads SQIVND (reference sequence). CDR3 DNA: TGTGCCAGTAGTCCTACTTGGGCCGATGGCTACACCTTC. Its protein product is CASSPTWADGYTF.

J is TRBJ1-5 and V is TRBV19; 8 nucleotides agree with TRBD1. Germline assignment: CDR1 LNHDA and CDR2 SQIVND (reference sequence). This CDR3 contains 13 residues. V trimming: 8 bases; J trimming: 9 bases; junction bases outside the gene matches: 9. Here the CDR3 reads CASCSTGGTPQHF. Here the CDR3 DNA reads TGTGCCAGTTGTTCAACAGGGGGTACGCCCCAGCATTTT. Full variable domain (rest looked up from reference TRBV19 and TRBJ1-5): DGGITQSPKYLFRKEGQNVTLSCEQNLNHDAMYWYRQDPGQGLRLIYYSQIVNDFQKGDIAEGYSVSREKKESFPLTVTSAQKNPTAFYLCASCSTGGTPQHFGDGTRLSIL.